These T cell receptor beta chains were read from a single sample in a study of early T cells in non-severe SARS-CoV-2 infection. TCRdb passed the 5' RACE reads through MiXCR, listing each CDR3 protein once. The profile shows about 52,000 distinct CDR3 sequences, approximately 11% of them singletons. The source material was whole blood. The receptor set was obtained from an adult who was a healthcare worker with PCR-confirmed SARS-CoV-2 infection or an uninfected control (not recorded which). Both conserved end residues are part of each CDR3. D genes are given only for firm matches. Size is stated for part of the rows, as once, few or many counts, or as a class when the clone is expanded.

D gene	V gene	clone size	J gene	CDR3 DNA	CDR3 protein
-	TRBV7-2	many	TRBJ1-1	TGTGCCAGCAGCCCACTAGAGTCTGGCACTGAAGCTTTCTTT	CASSPLESGTEAFF
TRBD2	TRBV5-5	-	TRBJ2-5	TGTGCCAGCAGCTTTTCGACTAGCGGGGGCCAAGAGACCCAGTACTTC	CASSFSTSGGQETQYF
-	TRBV12-3/TRBV12-4	-	TRBJ2-2	TGTGCCAGCAGCCCCCTCTGGGGGGGGGAGCTGTTTTTT	CASSPLWGGELFF
TRBD2	TRBV7-6	many	TRBJ2-3	TGTGCCAGCAGCTTACCCCTGACTAGCGGGGGATTCCCTAGCACAGATACGCAGTATTTT	CASSLPLTSGGFPSTDTQYF
-	TRBV7-9	-	TRBJ2-2	TGTGCCAGAGGGGACACCTCGAACACCGGGGAGCTGTTTTTT	CARGDTSNTGELFF
TRBD2	TRBV7-3	few	TRBJ2-1	TGTGCCAGCAGCCCAAGACTAGCGGGGCTCCCCCTGTTCTTC	CASSPRLAGLPLFF
-	TRBV7-2	-	TRBJ2-1	TGTGCCAGCAGCTTGGGGGGCGATGAGCAGTTCTTC	CASSLGGDEQFF
TRBD1	TRBV12-3/TRBV12-4	few	TRBJ1-4	TGTGCCAGCAATGAACAGGGGGCAGAAGAAAAACTGTTTTTT	CASNEQGAEEKLFF
TRBD2	TRBV7-2	-	TRBJ2-3	TGTGCCAGCAGCCCCGACCCCGGGAGGGCCGCAGATACGCAGTATTTT	CASSPDPGRAADTQYF
-	TRBV7-2	many	TRBJ1-2	TGTGCCAGCAGGCCGGGGACGCCTAACTATGGCTACACCTTC	CASRPGTPNYGYTF
-	TRBV20-1	-	TRBJ2-1	TGCAGTGCTCCGGGAGATTACAATGAGCAGTTCTTC	CSAPGDYNEQFF
-	TRBV6-4	few	TRBJ2-2	TGTGCCAGCAGTGATCTGCTCACCGGGGAGCTGTTTTTT	CASSDLLTGELFF
-	TRBV6-2/TRBV6-3	many	TRBJ2-1	TGTGCCAGCAGTTACTCCTCTACCCCCAATGAGCAGTTCTTC	CASSYSSTPNEQFF
-	TRBV7-9	-	TRBJ1-4	TGTGCCAGCAGCCCAACTAATGAAAAACTGTTTTTT	CASSPTNEKLFF
-	TRBV6-6	-	TRBJ2-3	TGTGCCAGCAGCCCCGACACAGATACGCAGTATTTT	CASSPDTDTQYF
TRBD2	TRBV29-1	many	TRBJ2-2	TGCAGCGTTGAAAGGGCTAGCGGGGTTCTCGGGAACACCGGGGAGCTGTTTTTT	CSVERASGVLGNTGELFF
-	TRBV7-2	many	TRBJ1-5	TGTGCCAGCAGCATCGGGCTTGTCGAGCCCCAGCATTTT	CASSIGLVEPQHF
-	TRBV27	few	TRBJ2-7	TGTGCCAGCACTGTAGGACCGGGGTCCTACGAGCAGTACTTC	CASTVGPGSYEQYF
-	TRBV27	few	TRBJ2-1	TGTGCCAGCAGTTTTCTGCGGATCAGGAGCAATGAGCAGTTCTTC	CASSFLRIRSNEQFF
-	TRBV14	many	TRBJ2-7	TGTGCCAGCAGCCAACTCGGGAGTAGGTACGAGCAGTACTTC	CASSQLGSRYEQYF
-	TRBV6-5	-	TRBJ1-4	TGTGCCAGCAGGGAGGGGTGGGCTAATGAAAAACTGTTTTTT	CASREGWANEKLFF
-	TRBV12-3/TRBV12-4	many	TRBJ2-5	TGTGCCAGCAGACGGACGCGAGAGACCCAGTACTTC	CASRRTRETQYF
TRBD1	TRBV20-1	-	TRBJ1-6	TGCAGTGCTAGAGGAAGAGCGGGACAGGGTATCTCACCCCTCCACTTT	CSARGRAGQGISPLHF
TRBD2	TRBV28	-	TRBJ2-3	TGTGCCAGCAGTAACGGACTAGCGGCACACGATACGCAGTATTTT	CASSNGLAAHDTQYF
-	TRBV6-5	-	TRBJ1-1	TGTGCCAGCAGTTACTCCCCAGGGATGAACACTGAAGCTTTCTTT	CASSYSPGMNTEAFF
TRBD2	TRBV3-1	few	TRBJ2-3	TGTGCCAGCGGTCGGGGGGGTAGCACAGATACGCAGTATTTT	CASGRGGSTDTQYF
TRBD2	TRBV2	many	TRBJ2-3	TGTGCCAGCAGTGAAAAGTCTAGCGGGGGTACAGATACGCAGTATTTT	CASSEKSSGGTDTQYF
TRBD2	TRBV27	-	TRBJ2-3	TGTGCCAGCAGCCATTACGGCGCGGGAGGAGCAGATACGCAGTATTTT	CASSHYGAGGADTQYF
-	TRBV20-1	many	TRBJ2-7	TGCAGTGCTCTCTATTTCAACGGGGCTCTCCCTAACGAGCAGTACTTC	CSALYFNGALPNEQYF
TRBD2	TRBV27	few	TRBJ2-7	TGTGCCAGCAGTTTATCGAGTAGCGGGAGGACCGAGCAGTACTTC	CASSLSSSGRTEQYF
-	TRBV6-6	once	TRBJ2-5	TGTGCCAGCAGTTACCCCCTCGGTGGGGGGGAGACCCAGTACTTC	CASSYPLGGGETQYF
TRBD1	TRBV4-2	few	TRBJ2-7	TGTGCCAGCAGCCAACGCCTAGGTGGGACAGGCCACTACGAGCAGTACTTC	CASSQRLGGTGHYEQYF
-	TRBV18	few	TRBJ1-2	TGTGCCAGCTCACGCGGGGACCCGACGTATGGCTACACCTTC	CASSRGDPTYGYTF
-	TRBV28	-	TRBJ2-5	TGTGCCAGCAGTTTGCTCCAAGAGACCCAGTACTTC	CASSLLQETQYF
-	TRBV7-9	many	TRBJ2-1	TGTGCCAGCAGTGAGGGAGCGAACAATGAGCAGTTCTTC	CASSEGANNEQFF
-	TRBV28	many	TRBJ2-7	TGTGCCATCGAACTGGGGTACGAGCAGTACTTC	CAIELGYEQYF
-	TRBV20-1	many	TRBJ2-1	TGCAGTGCTCCCGGCGTAGTGGGCTACAATGAGCAGTTCTTC	CSAPGVVGYNEQFF
-	TRBV6-2/TRBV6-3	-	TRBJ1-2	TGTGCCAGCAGTTGGGTTACGAGCGATGGCTACACCTTC	CASSWVTSDGYTF
-	TRBV7-2	few	TRBJ2-5	TGTGCCAGCAGCTTAAGACTCCTCCGGGAGACCCAGTACTTC	CASSLRLLRETQYF
TRBD1	TRBV7-6	many	TRBJ1-1	TGTGCCAGCAGCTACCCCCAGGGGGCTAACACTGAAGCTTTCTTT	CASSYPQGANTEAFF
-	TRBV7-9	few	TRBJ2-3	TGTGCCAGCAGCTTAAGTGGCGGGCGGCGCACAGATACGCAGTATTTT	CASSLSGGRRTDTQYF
TRBD2	TRBV6-1	few	TRBJ2-5	TGTGCCAGCAGTGAATTCCCAAGCGGGAGGGCCATAAAGACCCAGTACTTC	CASSEFPSGRAIKTQYF
-	TRBV6-2/TRBV6-3	-	TRBJ2-7	TGTGCCAGCAAATATCAGGGGAGCGGCTACGAGCAGTACTTC	CASKYQGSGYEQYF
TRBD1	TRBV7-2	few	TRBJ2-7	TGTGCCAGCAGCTTTACGGGACAGGGGTACGAGCAGTACTTC	CASSFTGQGYEQYF